A selection of T cell receptor beta chains follows, all from one sample in a study of T cells in Graves' hyperthyroidism and ophthalmopathy. TCRdb redid the calling of the multiplex PCR reads with MiXCR, one entry per CDR3 protein. Found here are around 340,000 distinct CDR3 sequences, approximately 18% of them singletons; the top ten hold more than 30%. The sequenced sample was blood. The receptors come from a woman in her thirties with Graves' hyperthyroidism that later progressed to Graves' ophthalmopathy. Each CDR3 is given with its conserved first and last residue. A D gene is named only where the DNA matches it firmly. Clone size appears in some rows only: once, few, many, or a class for an expanded clone.

CDR3nt | CDR3aa | v_gene | d_gene | j_gene | abundance
TGCGCCAGCAGCTTAAGGACAGGTCGGCAGTCGACCGGGGAGCTGTTTTTT | CASSLRTGRQSTGELFF | TRBV5-1 | TRBD1 | TRBJ2-2 | NA
TGTGCCAGCAGTTTTGACAGGGGCTCCTACAATGAGCAGTTCTTC | CASSFDRGSYNEQFF | TRBV12-3/TRBV12-4 | TRBD1 | TRBJ2-1 | NA
TGTGCCAGCAGTTCCCATGGGGAATCACCCCTCCACTTT | CASSSHGESPLHF | TRBV28 | NA | TRBJ1-6 | many
TGTGCCAGTAGTCCGAGACCGGGACTAGCGGCTTCCTACGAGCAGTACTTC | CASSPRPGLAASYEQYF | TRBV19 | TRBD2 | TRBJ2-7 | few
TGTGCCAGCATGGTCGGACAGGGTGGTTACTATGGCTACACCTTC | CASMVGQGGYYGYTF | TRBV6-1 | TRBD1 | TRBJ1-2 | many
TGTGCCAGCAGCCCACAACCGGGACAGTTTGAAGCTTTCTTT | CASSPQPGQFEAFF | TRBV7-2 | TRBD1 | TRBJ1-1 | NA
TGTGCCAGCAGTGGGGCCTCTAATGAAAAACTGTTTTTT | CASSGASNEKLFF | TRBV2 | NA | TRBJ1-4 | NA
TGCAGTGCATCCGCAGGGGGTATAGCAAATGGCTACACCTTC | CSASAGGIANGYTF | TRBV20-1 | TRBD1 | TRBJ1-2 | many
TGCAGTGCTAGAGATCCCGGGACTAGCGTTACCTACAATGAGCAGTTCTTC | CSARDPGTSVTYNEQFF | TRBV20-1 | TRBD2 | TRBJ2-1 | many
TGCGCCAGCAGCTTGTGGGTGCAAGAGACCCAGTACTTC | CASSLWVQETQYF | TRBV5-1 | NA | TRBJ2-5 | many
TGTGCCAGCAGCCACTCCGCCACAAGGAAGAGAGGCTACACCTTC | CASSHSATRKRGYTF | TRBV3-1 | NA | TRBJ1-2 | many
TGTGCCAGCAGTCAGGGGTTTCGCACAGATACGCAGTATTTT | CASSQGFRTDTQYF | TRBV27 | NA | TRBJ2-3 | NA
TGTGCCAGCAGTTCACAAACTAGCGGGAGTATTTACGAGCAGTACTTC | CASSSQTSGSIYEQYF | TRBV28 | TRBD2 | TRBJ2-7 | many
TGTGCCATCAGTGATGTCAGGGGGGGAGAGACCCAGTACTTC | CAISDVRGGETQYF | TRBV10-3 | NA | TRBJ2-5 | many
TGTGCCAGCAGCTTCGGGGGAGGGACTGAAGCTTTCTTT | CASSFGGGTEAFF | TRBV11-3 | NA | TRBJ1-1 | many
TGCAGCGTTGAAGGATACAATGAGCAGTTCTTC | CSVEGYNEQFF | TRBV29-1 | NA | TRBJ2-1 | few
TGTGCCAGCAGAATACAGTCCTCCTACGAGCAGTACTTC | CASRIQSSYEQYF | TRBV2 | NA | TRBJ2-7 | many
TGTGCCAGCAGCCCCGGGACAGACAACACTGAAGCTTTCTTT | CASSPGTDNTEAFF | TRBV6-1 | TRBD1 | TRBJ1-1 | few
TGCAGTGCCAGGAAAGGACTTCCCCAAGAGACCCAGTACTTC | CSARKGLPQETQYF | TRBV20-1 | NA | TRBJ2-5 | once
TGTGCCAGCAGCGGCGGACGGGAGGTCTACGAGCAGTACTTC | CASSGGREVYEQYF | TRBV6-2/TRBV6-3 | TRBD2 | TRBJ2-7 | NA
TGCGCCAGCAGCCCCGGAGGGGTCCCCCAGTTCTTC | CASSPGGVPQFF | TRBV5-1 | NA | TRBJ2-1 | NA
TGTGCCAGCAGAGCTCTCTCGGGTGGATCCTACGAGCAGTACTTC | CASRALSGGSYEQYF | TRBV2 | NA | TRBJ2-7 | NA
TGTGCCAGCAGTAGGGGAGGACCAGGGCATGAGCAGTTCTTC | CASSRGGPGHEQFF | TRBV28 | NA | TRBJ2-1 | many
TGTGCCAGCAGTGCGACAATTTCTGGAAACACCATATATTTT | CASSATISGNTIYF | TRBV28 | NA | TRBJ1-3 | NA
TGTGCCACCAGCAGAGATAAGTTTTACGAGCAGTACTTC | CATSRDKFYEQYF | TRBV15 | NA | TRBJ2-7 | NA
TGTGCCAGCAGCTTAAAGGGGGTAGTCTTCGAGCAGTACTTC | CASSLKGVVFEQYF | TRBV7-9 | NA | TRBJ2-7 | many
TGCGCCAGCAGCCAGGGGGCAGCGGGAGCCCACGAGCAGTACTTC | CASSQGAAGAHEQYF | TRBV4-1 | TRBD2 | TRBJ2-7 | few
TGTGCCAGCAGTCCTTACGGGACAGGGGGGTCGAACACTGAAGCTTTCTTT | CASSPYGTGGSNTEAFF | TRBV28 | TRBD1 | TRBJ1-1 | NA
TGTGCCAGCAGCTTTACAGGGTCTGCATTCTACGAGCAGTACTTC | CASSFTGSAFYEQYF | TRBV11-2 | NA | TRBJ2-7 | few
TGCAGTGCTAGAGATTCGGGACCAGGGCAGCCCCAGCATTTT | CSARDSGPGQPQHF | TRBV20-1 | NA | TRBJ1-5 | NA
TGTGCCAGCAGTTCACCCACCGTCCCGCTTAATTCACCCCTACACTTT | CASSSPTVPLNSPLHF | TRBV28 | NA | TRBJ1-6 | NA
TGTGCCAGCAGCTCGTCCTATGGCTACACCTTC | CASSSSYGYTF | TRBV28 | NA | TRBJ1-2 | many
TGTGCCAGCAGCCACACAGGGGGTTATAGCGAGCAGTACTTC | CASSHTGGYSEQYF | TRBV7-9 | TRBD1 | TRBJ2-7 | few
TGTGCCAGCAGCCGTGGACAGTTCTCCGGAAACACCATATATTTT | CASSRGQFSGNTIYF | TRBV7-9 | NA | TRBJ1-3 | many
TGTGCCAGCAGCCTACGCGGGACTGCCAACGGGAGCTCCTACAATGAGCAGTTCTTC | CASSLRGTANGSSYNEQFF | TRBV3-1 | NA | TRBJ2-1 | NA
TGTGCCAGCAGTCCCCAGGGAAGAGGCACAGATACGCAGTATTTT | CASSPQGRGTDTQYF | TRBV6-1 | NA | TRBJ2-3 | many
TGTGCCAGCAGCCTACTAGCGGGGTACTCCACAGATACGCAGTATTTT | CASSLLAGYSTDTQYF | TRBV7-6 | TRBD2 | TRBJ2-3 | many
TGTGCCAGCAGTGGGGGACAGGACTACGAGCAGTACTTC | CASSGGQDYEQYF | TRBV2 | TRBD1 | TRBJ2-7 | many
TGTGCCAGCAGTTTATCGCTAGCGGGTAGACAATCCTACGAGCAGTACTTC | CASSLSLAGRQSYEQYF | TRBV6-2/TRBV6-3 | TRBD2 | TRBJ2-7 | few
TGCAGTGCTCCCCGGGGAGGCCCAGATACGCAGTATTTT | CSAPRGGPDTQYF | TRBV20-1 | NA | TRBJ2-3 | few
TGTGCCAGCAGCCGCCCGCCGGGGCTCCGAGCAACCTACACCTTC | CASSRPPGLRATYTF | TRBV7-2 | NA | TRBJ1-2 | many
TGTGCCAGCAGCCAAGTGGCAGGAAGCTACGAGCAGTACTTC | CASSQVAGSYEQYF | TRBV3-1 | NA | TRBJ2-7 | many
TGTGCCACCAGCAGATTGGCCGGGACAGGGGCCTACGAGCAGTACTTC | CATSRLAGTGAYEQYF | TRBV15 | TRBD1 | TRBJ2-7 | NA
TGTGCCAGTAGTATTTGGAGGGGCCGAAATAGCAATCAGCCCCAGCATTTT | CASSIWRGRNSNQPQHF | TRBV19 | NA | TRBJ1-5 | few
TGTGCCAGCAGCTTAATGCCGAACGGCCGGGGCAACTATGGCTACACCTTC | CASSLMPNGRGNYGYTF | TRBV7-9 | NA | TRBJ1-2 | many
TGTGCCAGCAGTTACGGCTCAGGGGCGCCGGCTGGCTACACCTTC | CASSYGSGAPAGYTF | TRBV6-5 | NA | TRBJ1-2 | few
TGTGCCAGCAGCTTAGTCGTTAGCAGCCGGCGATCAACTAATGAAAAACTGTTTTTT | CASSLVVSSRRSTNEKLFF | TRBV7-8 | NA | TRBJ1-4 | many
TGTGCCAGCAGGCCTCAGGGACAGTATTTGAACAATGAGCAGTTCTTC | CASRPQGQYLNNEQFF | TRBV2 | TRBD1 | TRBJ2-1 | many
TGTGCCAGCAGATCCTCTAGGGTCAGATACAATGAGCAGTTCTTC | CASRSSRVRYNEQFF | TRBV11-2 | NA | TRBJ2-1 | many
TGTGCCAGCAGTCGAGCAGGGGGCGAGGAAGAGACCCAGTACTTC | CASSRAGGEEETQYF | TRBV2 | TRBD1 | TRBJ2-5 | few
TGCAGCGTCGCAGGGATATCGGGGACTGAAGCTTTCTTT | CSVAGISGTEAFF | TRBV29-1 | NA | TRBJ1-1 | many
TGCAGTGCTAGAGATTCTTCGGGGACAGGGCGAATTAAAGCTTTCTTT | CSARDSSGTGRIKAFF | TRBV20-1 | TRBD1 | TRBJ1-1 | NA
TGTGCCAGCAGTGACTACTCTAGCGAGCAGTACTTC | CASSDYSSEQYF | TRBV2 | NA | TRBJ2-7 | NA
TGTGCCAGCAGCGTAGCGGGCAGTACCTACGAGCAGTACTTC | CASSVAGSTYEQYF | TRBV9 | NA | TRBJ2-7 | few
TGCAGTGCTGAGCGGGTGAGCACAGATACGCAGTATTTT | CSAERVSTDTQYF | TRBV20-1 | NA | TRBJ2-3 | few
TGTGCCAGCGACTCCCGGGCCCGCACAGATACGCAGTATTTT | CASDSRARTDTQYF | TRBV7-9 | NA | TRBJ2-3 | NA
TGTGCCAGCAGCTTGAGCAGGTCGGAAGGCTACACCTTC | CASSLSRSEGYTF | TRBV7-9 | NA | TRBJ1-2 | NA
TGTGCCAGCAGTGAACATCGTCGGGACACTGAAGCTTTCTTT | CASSEHRRDTEAFF | TRBV6-4 | NA | TRBJ1-1 | NA
TGTGCCTGGAGCTGGGGACAGGGGAACACTGAAGCTTTCTTT | CAWSWGQGNTEAFF | TRBV30 | TRBD1 | TRBJ1-1 | many
TGCGCCAGCAGCCAGCCGGGGACTAGCGGGGGGCAGTTCTTC | CASSQPGTSGGQFF | TRBV4-1 | TRBD2 | TRBJ2-1 | NA